The 16 T cell receptor beta chains presented below share a single source sample, sequenced in a study of blood T cell repertoires in COVID-19. Clones were read by immunoSEQ multiplex PCR, and TCRdb kept only the in-frame ones, dropping some. This sample carries 330,000 or so clones, more than 70% of them seen once, and the ten largest clones take around 1.9%. Sequenced input: PBMCs or T cells enriched from blood (not recorded which). Every receptor here comes from a man aged 40-55 years in a cohort exposed to, infected with or recovered from COVID-19 (not recorded which).

The CDR3 DNA reads TGTGCCAGCAGCTCGGACAGGGGTCAAGAGACCCAGTACTTC. It codes for CASSSDRGQETQYF. This chain uses TRBV7-2 with TRBJ2-5, with TRBD1 identical over 9 bases. The CDR3 extends over 14 amino acids. The ends lost 4 bases at V and 2 bases at J; junction bases unmatched: 2. CDR1 is SGHTA, CDR2 FQGNSA, per germline.

This rearrangement joins TRBV19 to TRBJ1-6; D gene unclear. The CDR3 contains 12 residues. Germline loops: CDR1 LNHDA, CDR2 SQIVND (reference sequence). The ends were cut back, 3 bases at V and 12 bases at J, with 9 bases in the middle. CDR3 nucleotides: TGTGCCAGTAGTATGTACGGGAAACCCCTCCACTTT. This gives the protein CASSMYGKPLHF.

The rearrangement links TRBV6-6 to TRBJ2-7, with TRBD1 identical over 9 bases. The CDR3 extends over 14 amino acids. CDR1 and CDR2 (germline): MNHNY, SVGAGI (reference sequence). The junction had 4 bases not matched to a gene; V was cut back by 6 bases and J by 1 base. The CDR3 loop is CASRTGTGSYEQYF. CDR3 DNA sequence: TGTGCCAGCAGAACCGGGACAGGGTCCTACGAGCAGTACTTC.

The chain couples TRBV7-8 to TRBJ2-3; 10 bases are a match to TRBD2. CDR1 and CDR2 (germline): SGHVS, FQNEAQ. Trimming took 5 bases from V and 3 from J; bases not matched to a gene: 8. The CDR3 sequence is 16 residues long. Here the CDR3 DNA reads TGTGCCAGCAGCCTTCGCACTAGCGGGGTTACAGATACGCAGTATTTT. Translating it yields CASSLRTSGVTDTQYF.

The gene calls are TRBV7-6 and TRBJ2-1, with D possibly matching TRBD2 (6 bases). Per germline, CDR1 SGHVS and CDR2 FNYEAQ. This CDR3 region has 12 residues. Trimming took off 5 bases at V and 7 bases at J, with 9 bases between the two ends. The CDR3, as DNA: TGTGCCAGCAGCGCAAGCGGGAATGAGCAGTTCTTC. This translates into CASSASGNEQFF.

This clone was counted a single time. The chain couples TRBV10-1 to TRBJ1-6, with TRBD1 matching over 8 bases. The germline CDR1 and CDR2 sequences are WNHNN and SYGVQD (reference sequence). This CDR3 comprises 15 residues. The V segment lost 1 base and the J segment 5 bases; nucleotides outside the gene matches: 1. This CDR3 is CASSEWTGNNSPLHF. CDR3 nucleotide sequence: TGCGCCAGCAGTGAGTGGACAGGGAATAATTCACCCCTCCACTTT.

The rearrangement uses TRBV28 and TRBJ2-1, with D uncertain. CDR1 MDHEN and CDR2 SYDVKM come from the germline V gene. V was clipped by 2 bases and J by 0 bases, with 11 bases between them. The CDR3 is 16 residues long. DNA for the CDR3: TGTGCCAGCAGTTTAGGCTCAAGGAGCTCCTACAATGAGCAGTTCTTC. Translating it yields CASSLGSRSSYNEQFF.

The chain couples TRBV10-1 to TRBJ2-6; possible D gene TRBD1, 5 bases. This CDR3 has 15 amino acids. The V and J ends lost 6 bases and 0 bases respectively, with 9 bases between them. From germline, CDR1 is WNHNN and CDR2 SYGVQD (reference sequence). The CDR3 DNA reads as TGCGCCAGCAGCCCCGACAGCTCTGGGGCCAACGTCCTGACTTTC. This codes for CASSPDSSGANVLTF.

The V gene is TRBV6-1, the J gene TRBJ2-7; possible D gene TRBD1, 6 bases. Germline CDR1 MNHNS, CDR2 SASEGT. The ends were cut back, 1 base at V and 0 bases at J, with 10 bases in the middle. The CDR3 extends over 15 amino acids. CDR3 region: CASSEDRVGSYEQYF. CDR3 nucleotide sequence: TGTGCCAGCAGTGAAGACAGGGTGGGCTCCTACGAGCAGTACTTC.

This chain connects TRBV2 to TRBJ1-2, with unresolved D. The germline V and J ends were trimmed by 7 bases and 6 bases, with 12 bases remaining between them. CDR3 length: 12 residues. Germline-derived CDR1 and CDR2 are SNHLY and FYNNEI. The DNA for the CDR3 is TGTGCCAGCAACCAGAGGGCAAATGGCTACACCTTC. Amino acids: CASNQRANGYTF.

The V call is TRBV2, the J call TRBJ2-3; 10 nucleotides agree with TRBD2. Germline CDR1 and CDR2: SNHLY and FYNNEI. The CDR3 loop spans 14 amino acids. Unmatched junction bases numbered 7, after V lost 6 bases and J lost 7 bases. The CDR3, as DNA: TGTGCCAGCAGGGAGCGGGAGGGTCCTAATACGCAGTATTTT. Translating gives CASREREGPNTQYF.

This rearrangement joins TRBV27 to TRBJ2-1, with TRBD2 as a possible D gene (5 bases). V was cut by 6 bases and J by 5 bases, with 20 bases left in between. There are 16 residues in the CDR3. Germline CDR1 reads MNHEY; CDR2 reads SMNVEV (reference sequence). The CDR3 protein is CASRSSLALGNNEQFF. Here the CDR3 DNA reads TGTGCCAGCAGATCATCGCTAGCTTTGGGAAACAATGAGCAGTTCTTC.

The chain couples TRBV13 to TRBJ2-3, with TRBD2 identical over 8 bases. Germline assignment: CDR1 PRHDT and CDR2 FYEKMQ (reference sequence). V was pared by 5 bases and J by 3 bases, with 4 bases of the junction left unmatched. There are 14 residues in the CDR3. The CDR3 protein is CASSPGTRTDTQYF. The CDR3 nucleotides are TGTGCCAGCAGCCCTGGGACTAGAACAGATACGCAGTATTTT. The whole variable domain, filled in from reference TRBV13 and TRBJ2-3, reads AAGVIQSPRHLIKEKRETATLKCYPIPRHDTVYWYQQGPGQDPQFLISFYEKMQSDKGSIPDRFSAQQFSDYHSELNMSSLELGDSALYFCASSPGTRTDTQYFGPGTRLTVL.

This rearrangement joins TRBV5-4 to TRBJ2-1, with TRBD1 matching 9 bases. The CDR3 is 15 amino acids. Trimming removed 6 bases from V and 3 bases from J; junction bases left unmatched: 7. Germline-derived CDR1 and CDR2 are SGHNT and YYREEE (reference sequence). CDR3 in amino acids: CASKKQGAVYNEQFF. The CDR3 DNA sequence: TGTGCCAGCAAAAAACAGGGGGCGGTCTACAATGAGCAGTTCTTC.

This clone was counted once. This sequence joins TRBV7-9 and TRBJ1-4, with 10 positions matching TRBD1. The germline CDR1 and CDR2 sequences are SEHNR and FQNEAQ (reference sequence). CDR3 length: 17 amino acids. V gave up 4 bases and J gave up 2 bases; unmatched junction bases: 7. The CDR3 sequence: CASSSPDRGLTNEKLFF. As DNA, the CDR3 is TGTGCCAGCAGCTCCCCCGACAGGGGGCTTACTAATGAAAAACTGTTTTTT.

The chain joins TRBV3-1 (or the pseudogene TRBV3-2) to TRBJ2-5; the D gene is possibly TRBD1 (6 bases). CDR3 length equals 14 residues. Trimming left V 1 base short and J 2 bases short, with 8 bases between. Germline assignment: CDR1 LGHDT and CDR2 YNNKEL (reference sequence). The CDR3 spells CASSQGRGQETQYF. The CDR3 bases are TGTGCCAGCAGCCAAGGAAGGGGGCAAGAGACCCAGTACTTC.